This T cell receptor (beta chain) was captured in a study of identical twins. The study, taken as a whole, reports: Recombination models fit unrelated individuals' TCR alpha sharing but underestimated twins'. Cord blood beta clonotypes that were abundant carried fewer insertions, and memory repertoires showed no such trend.

This clonotype was counted a few times. Antigen specificity is unknown. MiXCR, run by TCRdb on the 5' RACE reads, gives a single entry per CDR3 protein. The sample holds roughly 720,000 distinct CDR3 sequences; 18% are singletons and the top ten take roughly 13%. The J segment lost 6 bases and the V segment lost 6 bases, leaving 13 bases of the junction unmatched. CDR3 size: 15 residues. Germline loops: CDR1 DFQATT, CDR2 SNEGSKA (reference sequence). The same data also contributed to another study, on T cells expressing NK-cell markers. That study adds: Seven donors tested HCMV-seropositive and one tested seronegative among the eight sequenced. The study left the HCMV specificity of expanded NKG2C+ T cell clones unresolved.

The receptor comes from a young woman in good health. The sequenced sample was PBMCs. The V and J genes are TRBV20-1 and TRBJ2-7; the match to TRBD2 covers 11 bases. CDR3 region: CSAEGSPSGRSEQYF. CDR3 bases: TGCAGTGCGGAAGGCTCGCCTAGCGGGAGGAGCGAGCAGTACTTC.